The clone carrying this T cell receptor beta chain has only a few counts. Antigen: not known. The data derive from a study of T-cell reconstitution after alpha-beta-depleted transplantation in children. General study results and limits: T-cell counts and diversity at one year following transplant were attributed mainly to newly produced T cells. It was reported that alpha-beta T cells came from several hundred expanded graft clones (about two months after transplant). High day-60 TCRbeta diversity in some patients came from surviving recipient T cells and thymic progenitors.

The authors prepared the TCRbeta library with unique molecular identifiers. Each CDR3 protein is one row after TCRdb ran MiXCR on the PCR reads. The table records approximately 800,000 distinct CDR3 sequences, 15% to 20% of them present only once. V was pared by 6 bases and J by 4 bases, with 3 bases of the junction left unmatched. This CDR3 is 12 amino acids long. The germline gives CDR1 SQVTM, CDR2 ANQGSEA. The material sequenced was PBMCs, mostly from graft donor cells, taken 360 days after TCRalphabeta/CD19-depleted stem cell transplant. This clonotype originated in a male patient between 5 and 17 years old who had a stem cell transplant for acute lymphoblastic leukemia, so the T cells may come from the graft donor. The V call is TRBV29-1, the J call TRBJ2-1; 7 positions match TRBD1. The CDR3 nucleotides read TGCAGCGTGTTGGGACAGTACAATGAGCAGTTCTTC. It is translated as CSVLGQYNEQFF.